This T cell receptor beta chain comes out of a study of blood T cell repertoires in COVID-19. Participant ages covered about 18 to 95 years across around 22 US areas. Participants reported their clinical history, and cohort assignment relied on those reports. Profiled with immunoSEQ multiplex PCR; TCRdb holds only in-frame clones, not every one. The repertoire holds approximately 53,000 clones, approximately 78% seen once, with about 5% in the top ten. The clonotype originates from a woman aged 50 to 60 with acute COVID-19. The sequencing input was PBMCs or T cells enriched from blood (not recorded which).

The CDR3 loop reads CASSINRGPGETQYF. CDR3 in DNA: TGTGCCAGCAGCATTAACAGGGGGCCGGGGGAGACCCAGTACTTC. V usage is TRBV7-9 and J usage is TRBJ2-5; 9 bases are shared with TRBD1. The germline V gene encodes CDR1 SEHNR and CDR2 FQNEAQ (reference sequence). The CDR3 is made up of 15 amino acids. The J segment lost 5 bases and the V segment lost 5 bases, leaving 9 bases of the junction unmatched.